The 11 T cell receptor beta chains listed next were all sequenced from one sample in a study of cytomegalovirus exposure and HLA in healthy donors. PCR primers comprised 60 Vbeta and 13 Jbeta primers. The repertoire was sequenced with immunoSEQ multiplex PCR; TCRdb's copy has only in-frame clones and lacks some. The sample carries approximately 73,000 clones, about 64% recorded once. The sequencing sample was made of PBMCs. All receptors derive from a man younger than 45 in good health and CMV-seropositive.

The gene calls are TRBV5-1 and TRBJ1-1; 7 positions match TRBD1. CDR1 is SGHRS and CDR2 is YFSETQ in the germline V gene. The CDR3 length is 16 residues. V lost 4 bases, J lost 1 base, and 10 bases stayed unmatched. The CDR3 coding sequence is TGCGCCAGCAGCGACAGGGCGCGCACCCCGAACACTGAAGCTTTCTTT. It codes for CASSDRARTPNTEAFF.

The CDR3 coding sequence is TGTGCCAGTAGTACCGGGACAGGATACGACAATGAGCAGTTCTTC. This sequence encodes CASSTGTGYDNEQFF. The chain uses TRBV19 and TRBJ2-1; TRBD1 matches at 8 bases. Germline values: CDR1 LNHDA, CDR2 SQIVND (reference sequence). This CDR3 spans 15 amino acids. V shed 4 bases, J shed 5 bases, and the junction held 7 bases outside the gene matches.

This clone was seen once. The genes are TRBV2 and TRBJ2-3; the match to TRBD1 covers 9 bases. The CDR3 is 17 residues long. Germline values: CDR1 SNHLY, CDR2 FYNNEI. V shed 6 bases and J 1 base; nucleotides not matched to a gene: 11. The DNA for the CDR3 is TGTGCCAGCAGCGACCCTAGGGGGGACAGGGGCACAGATACGCAGTATTTT. Amino acids: CASSDPRGDRGTDTQYF.

The chain has TRBV29-1 and TRBJ2-5; weak D call: TRBD2 (7 bases). The CDR3 is 13 residues long. V was shortened by 5 bases and J by 2 bases, with 12 bases between the two germline ends. CDR1 and CDR2 from the germline V gene are SQVTM and ANQGSEA. CDR3 loop: CSVRGAPQETQYF. DNA for the CDR3: TGCAGCGTTCGGGGGGCCCCTCAAGAGACCCAGTACTTC.

The chain uses TRBV7-6 and TRBJ1-1; D is perhaps TRBD1 (5 bases). The V gene lost 5 bases and the J gene lost 4 bases, with 14 bases spanning the gap. CDR1 is SGHVS and CDR2 is FNYEAQ in the germline V gene. The CDR3 sequence is 14 residues long. The CDR3: CASSTQAQGTEAFF. CDR3 DNA sequence: TGTGCCAGCAGCACTCAGGCCCAGGGCACTGAAGCTTTCTTT. The full variable domain, completed using reference TRBV7-6 and TRBJ1-1, is GAGVSQSPRYKVTKRGQDVALRCDPISGHVSLYWYRQALGQGPEFLTYFNYEAQQDKSGLPNDRFSAERPEGSISTLTIQRTEQRDSAMYRCASSTQAQGTEAFFGQGTRLTVV.

This chain connects TRBV2 to TRBJ1-1; 8 bases agree with TRBD1. In germline, CDR1 is SNHLY, CDR2 FYNNEI. CDR3 length: 14 amino acids. V was clipped by 4 bases and J by 5 bases; unmatched bases: 6. The DNA for the CDR3 is TGTGCCAGCAGTGCGGACAGGGCGCTTACTGAAGCTTTCTTT. Encoded protein: CASSADRALTEAFF.

The rearrangement joins TRBV7-9 to TRBJ1-3; D is unclear. Germline CDR1 is SEHNR and CDR2 is FQNEAQ (reference sequence). V shed 4 bases and J shed 5 bases, with 12 bases lying between them. The length of the CDR3 is 14 residues. This chain's CDR3 is CASSSGEPRNTIYF. The CDR3 DNA sequence: TGTGCCAGCAGCTCCGGTGAGCCACGAAACACCATATATTTT.

This clone was counted between two and nine times. This chain joins TRBV11-2 and TRBJ1-5, with no clear D. Per the germline V gene, CDR1 is SGHAT and CDR2 is FQNNGV. The CDR3 totals 14 residues. V lost 2 bases and J 4 bases, leaving 9 bases between the germline ends. The CDR3 nucleotides read TGTGCCAGCAGCTTAAATGGGAGGAATCAGCCCCAGCATTTT. Protein product: CASSLNGRNQPQHF.

The CDR3 DNA reads as TGTGCCAGCAGCCCGGGGACTAGTTTCAGCGAGCAGTACTTC. It is translated as CASSPGTSFSEQYF. V usage is TRBV13 and J usage is TRBJ2-7, with TRBD2 matching over 8 bases. This CDR3 contains 14 residues. The trim removed 5 bases at V and 6 bases at J, leaving 9 bases unmatched. Per the germline V gene, CDR1 is PRHDT and CDR2 is FYEKMQ (reference sequence).

This chain links TRBV2 with TRBJ2-5; 8 positions agree with TRBD2. V lost 4 bases, J lost 1 base, and 5 bases stayed unmatched. The CDR3 is made up of 15 amino acids. CDR1 is SNHLY and CDR2 is FYNNEI in the germline V gene. CDR3 sequence reads: CASSVMAGGQETQYF. DNA of the CDR3: TGTGCCAGCAGTGTAATGGCGGGAGGCCAAGAGACCCAGTACTTC.

This clone was detected only a few times. J is TRBJ2-7 and V is TRBV9, with 9 positions matching TRBD1. The CDR3 consists of 15 residues. With V trimmed by 0 bases and J by 6 bases, 7 bases remained unmatched. Germline CDR1 reads SGDLS; CDR2 reads YYNGEE. The CDR3 sequence: CASSVDRGQSGEQYF. DNA of the CDR3: TGTGCCAGCAGCGTAGACAGGGGGCAATCGGGCGAGCAGTACTTC.